The clone carrying this T cell receptor (beta chain) was counted once. Its antigen remains unknown. This sample includes further DNA sequences coding for the same CDR3. The record originates from a study of shared clonotypes between healthy human individuals. Points from the study as a whole: Memory subsets generally showed lower estimated richness than naive subsets.

As defined, naive CD8 cells were CD45RO-negative and positively selected for CCR7, with terminally differentiated effector memory CD45RA+ cells excluded. The genomic DNA of each subset was split evenly across several immunoSEQ plates. This table comes from immunoSEQ multiplex PCR, and its TCRdb copy is limited to in-frame clones, with some not included. The repertoire holds about 2.1 million clones, with roughly 91% as singletons. The TCR sequence derives from a man aged 18 to 30 in good health. Some clones in this sample may be carry-over from other donors' samples. The specimen sequenced was naive CD8+ T cells from PBMCs.

CDR3 sequence: CASSVVGGLNTEAFF. The CDR3 DNA reads TGTGCCAGCAGCGTAGTGGGAGGGTTGAACACTGAAGCTTTCTTT. The V gene is TRBV9, the J gene TRBJ1-1, with D uncertain. Trimming stripped 0 bases from V and 0 bases from J, with 9 bases between. The germline gives CDR1 SGDLS, CDR2 YYNGEE. CDR3 length: 15 amino acids.